This is a list of T cell receptor beta chains from one sample in a study of blood T cell repertoires in COVID-19. Sequenced by immunoSEQ multiplex PCR; TCRdb stores in-frame clones only, minus some. The sample comprises a few hundred thousand clones, about 88% of which are singletons, and almost 2% rests with the top ten. Sequencing was done on a sample of peripheral blood. The origin of the receptors is a man younger than 45 with active or convalescent COVID-19. Both conserved end residues are part of each CDR3. A D gene is named only where the DNA matches it firmly. A row's size may be missing; if present it is once, few, many or a size class.

TRBV7-3	NA	TRBJ2-3	NA	TGTGCCAGCAGCGCCTTGGGGGGGGCCCCACCCGCAGATACGCAGTATTTT	CASSALGGAPPADTQYF
TRBV10-1	TRBD1	TRBJ2-2	NA	TGCGCCAGCAGTATGACAGGGGGGGTTTCGGGCACCGGGGAGCTGTTTTTT	CASSMTGGVSGTGELFF
TRBV11-1	NA	TRBJ1-6	NA	TGTGCCAGCAGCTCCGACCCGACAGGAGGTAGATCACCCCTCCACTTT	CASSSDPTGGRSPLHF
TRBV9	TRBD1	TRBJ1-5	NA	TGTGCCAGCAGCGTTGGGACAGACAATCAGCCCCAGCATTTT	CASSVGTDNQPQHF
TRBV4-3	NA	TRBJ2-1	NA	TGCGCCAGCAGCCGCTACAGGAGTAACAATGAGCAGTTCTTC	CASSRYRSNNEQFF
TRBV5-6	TRBD1	TRBJ2-5	NA	TGTGCCAGCAGCTTCCGGACAGGACGATACCAAGAGACCCAGTACTTC	CASSFRTGRYQETQYF
TRBV11-2	TRBD1	TRBJ1-1	NA	TGTGCCAGCAGCCGACCGACAGGGGCGGTGAACACTGAAGCTTTCTTT	CASSRPTGAVNTEAFF
TRBV18	TRBD1	TRBJ1-2	NA	TGTGCCAGCTCACCAGGGACAGGGACCACTAACTATGGCTACACCTTC	CASSPGTGTTNYGYTF
TRBV9	NA	TRBJ2-2	NA	TGTGCCAGCAGCGCCGTGTCCGGGGAGCTGTTTTTT	CASSAVSGELFF
TRBV6-2/TRBV6-3	TRBD2	TRBJ2-7	once	TGTGCCAGCAGTTACGGTCGGACTAGCGAGTACGAGCAGTACTTC	CASSYGRTSEYEQYF
TRBV6-2/TRBV6-3	NA	TRBJ1-5	NA	TGTGCCAGCAGTTCATTTAGGGGAAATAGCAATCAGCCCCAGCATTTT	CASSSFRGNSNQPQHF
TRBV19	NA	TRBJ2-6	NA	TGTGCCAGTACCCCTGCGCTCTCTGGGGCCAACGTCCTGACTTTC	CASTPALSGANVLTF
TRBV7-9	TRBD1	TRBJ1-3	once	TGTGCCAGCAGCTTAGACAGAGTAGGGGGCGCCGCTGGAAACACCATATATTTT	CASSLDRVGGAAGNTIYF
TRBV9	TRBD1	TRBJ2-7	NA	TGTGCCAGCAGCCCCGGGACAGGGCTGGCCTACGAGCAGTACTTC	CASSPGTGLAYEQYF
TRBV7-2	NA	TRBJ2-7	once	TGTGCCAGCAGCTTAGTGAGCCTCGAGCAGTACTTC	CASSLVSLEQYF
TRBV5-8	NA	TRBJ1-1	NA	TGTGCCAGCAGCCACCCGTTACGGTTTCGGACTGAAGCTTTCTTT	CASSHPLRFRTEAFF
TRBV25-1	NA	TRBJ2-2	NA	TGTGCCAGCAGTGAACCCGCGAACACCGGGGAGCTGTTTTTT	CASSEPANTGELFF
TRBV25-1	TRBD1	TRBJ2-2	NA	TGTGCCAGCAGTGAAACGGACAGGGGGAGATCCGGGGAGCTGTTTTTT	CASSETDRGRSGELFF
TRBV7-2	NA	TRBJ2-3	NA	TGTGCCAGCAGCTTAAATGAGCTCCCTCGGGGGACAGATACGCAGTATTTT	CASSLNELPRGTDTQYF
TRBV4-1	NA	TRBJ2-3	NA	TGCGCCAGCAGCCAACTTTTCGGGGGTACAGATACGCAGTATTTT	CASSQLFGGTDTQYF
TRBV19	NA	TRBJ1-1	NA	TGTGCCAGTGACAACGGGGGGATCACTGAAGCTTTCTTT	CASDNGGITEAFF
TRBV30	NA	TRBJ2-5	NA	TGTGCCTGGACCCCAACAGGGCCCCAAGAGACCCAGTACTTC	CAWTPTGPQETQYF
TRBV19	NA	TRBJ1-3	NA	TGTGCCAGTATCAGTGACAGATCTGGAAACACCATATATTTT	CASISDRSGNTIYF
TRBV18	NA	TRBJ2-2	few	TGTGCCAGCTCCGCACAGGGACCGAACACCGGGGAGCTGTTTTTT	CASSAQGPNTGELFF
TRBV7-3	TRBD2	TRBJ2-1	NA	TGTGCCAGCAGCGCCCCTCCCCGCGGGGGGGGAGTCAAGCAGTTCTTC	CASSAPPRGGGVKQFF
TRBV27	TRBD1	TRBJ1-6	NA	TGTGCCAGCAGTGACAGGGGTTCACCCCTCCACTTT	CASSDRGSPLHF
TRBV7-9	TRBD2	TRBJ2-1	NA	TGTGCCAGCAGCCCTGGGACTAGCGGGCGAGAGCAGTTCTTC	CASSPGTSGREQFF
TRBV7-3	TRBD2	TRBJ2-7	NA	TGTGCCAGCAGCGATAGCGGGGGGCCGAATGAGGAGCAGTACTTC	CASSDSGGPNEEQYF
TRBV20-1	TRBD1	TRBJ2-3	once	TGCAGTGCTAGTATTTGGGACAGGAGGAATACGCAGTATTTT	CSASIWDRRNTQYF
TRBV9	TRBD2	TRBJ2-3	NA	TGTGCCACCGCCGCGAGCGGGGACACAGATACGCAGTATTTT	CATAASGDTDTQYF
TRBV3-1/TRBV3-2	NA	TRBJ1-1	NA	TGTGCCAGCAGCCAAGCCCCCAGGGAATTGAACACTGAAGCTTTCTTT	CASSQAPRELNTEAFF
TRBV5-1	NA	TRBJ2-2	NA	TGCGCCAGCAGCCCCGGAGGGAGGGAGCTGTTTTTT	CASSPGGRELFF
TRBV15	NA	TRBJ2-3	once	TGTGCCACGAGCTGGGGGGGCGCCCGGACAGATACGCAGTATTTT	CATSWGGARTDTQYF
TRBV12-3/TRBV12-4	NA	TRBJ2-5	NA	TGTGCCAGCAGTTTATCTTCGGTCCTTTACTTC	CASSLSSVLYF
TRBV3-1/TRBV3-2	NA	TRBJ1-1	NA	TGTGCCAGCAGATTACAGGGGAACACTGAAGCTTTCTTT	CASRLQGNTEAFF
TRBV25-1	TRBD1	TRBJ1-2	NA	TGTGCCAGCAGTGGGGCCCCCGACAGGGCCTATGGCTACACCTTC	CASSGAPDRAYGYTF
TRBV3-1/TRBV3-2	NA	TRBJ1-2	NA	TGTGCCAGCAGCCAAGGGGGACTTCATAACTATGGCTACACCTTC	CASSQGGLHNYGYTF
TRBV11-3	NA	TRBJ1-1	NA	TGTGCCAGCAGCTTAGATGGGGGCCGGAACACTGAAGCTTTCTTT	CASSLDGGRNTEAFF
TRBV30	NA	TRBJ1-6	NA	TGTGCCTGGAGTAACAGGGACCTCCACTTT	CAWSNRDLHF
TRBV5-1	TRBD1	TRBJ1-2	NA	TGCGCCAGCAGCCGGCAGGGGGTCGGAGGCTACACCTTC	CASSRQGVGGYTF
TRBV7-2	NA	TRBJ1-5	few	TGTGCCAGCAGCTCGGACAGTCGGAATAGCAATCAGCCCCAGCATTTT	CASSSDSRNSNQPQHF
TRBV6-2/TRBV6-3	TRBD1	TRBJ1-6	NA	TGTGCCAGCAGTGCGACAGGGGGTTATTCACCCCTCCACTTT	CASSATGGYSPLHF
TRBV5-4	TRBD1	TRBJ2-3	NA	TGTGCCAGCACCTGGGACAGAGGCACAGATACGCAGTATTTT	CASTWDRGTDTQYF